This T cell receptor (beta chain) stems from a study of cytomegalovirus exposure and HLA in healthy donors. Study at large: An earlier analysis identified 117 million unique TCR beta sequences in about 200 million T cells. Broader study findings: Some 16,000 TCR beta sequences were associated with HLA alleles at 0.05 false discovery rate in a later analysis.

On this clone itself: Its antigen remains unknown.

The PCR made use of 60 Vbeta and 13 Jbeta primers. Only in-frame clones appear in the TCRdb table, and some are missing; sequencing was by immunoSEQ multiplex PCR. Among 100,000 to 140,000 clones listed, roughly 70% were seen once. Germline-derived CDR1 and CDR2 are SEHNR and FQNEAQ (reference sequence). The V end was cut by 5 bases, the J end by 2 bases, with 11 bases between. The CDR3 covers 14 residues. The source of this sequence is a woman in her 40s in good health and CMV-seropositive. Sequencing was done on a sample of PBMCs. The V gene is TRBV7-9, the J gene TRBJ2-3; D might be TRBD2 (6 bases). CDR3 region: CASSQGLPTDTQYF. CDR3 in DNA: TGTGCCAGCAGCCAGGGACTGCCCACAGATACGCAGTATTTT.